A selection of T cell receptor beta chains follows, all from one sample in a study of T cell repertoires in cytomegalovirus infection. Their target antigens are unknown. TCRdb passed the reads through MiXCR, listing each CDR3 protein once. The sample lists 830,000 or so distinct CDR3 sequences; approximately 32% were seen once. The sample here was cultured CD8+ T cells from PBMCs, taken from culture after CMV antigen stimulation. These receptors originate from a human donor in good health (CMV status not recorded). Some clones in this sample may be carry-over from other donors' samples. Both conserved end residues are part of each CDR3. Fields, in order: J gene, clone size, V gene, CDR3 protein. The listing skips clone size in some rows; elsewhere it reads once, few, many or a size class.

j_gene: TRBJ1-1; abundance: NA; v_gene: TRBV27; CDR3aa: CASRPQGGYTEAFF
j_gene: TRBJ2-1; abundance: NA; v_gene: TRBV12-3/TRBV12-4; CDR3aa: CASSSQPGREQFF
j_gene: TRBJ2-1; abundance: NA; v_gene: TRBV12-3/TRBV12-4; CDR3aa: CASSPRLAGPNNEQFF
j_gene: TRBJ1-5; abundance: NA; v_gene: TRBV27; CDR3aa: CASSFNPYQPQHF
j_gene: TRBJ1-2; abundance: NA; v_gene: TRBV20-1; CDR3aa: CSASRSSNYGYTF
j_gene: TRBJ1-2; abundance: NA; v_gene: TRBV14; CDR3aa: CASSPARVRDGYTF
j_gene: TRBJ1-5; abundance: NA; v_gene: TRBV6-6; CDR3aa: CASRRDRGTDQPQHF
j_gene: TRBJ2-2; abundance: NA; v_gene: TRBV6-1; CDR3aa: CASSLWDRVAEGELFF
j_gene: TRBJ1-4; abundance: few; v_gene: TRBV7-9; CDR3aa: CASGLRVSEKLFF
j_gene: TRBJ1-2; abundance: few; v_gene: TRBV27; CDR3aa: CASSLTTASNYGYTF
j_gene: TRBJ2-7; abundance: NA; v_gene: TRBV27; CDR3aa: CASSPPWDRGNEQYF
j_gene: TRBJ1-6; abundance: NA; v_gene: TRBV6-6; CDR3aa: CASSITADYTSYNSPLHF
j_gene: TRBJ2-1; abundance: NA; v_gene: TRBV7-9; CDR3aa: CASSSVEKEYNEQFF
j_gene: TRBJ2-1; abundance: NA; v_gene: TRBV10-3; CDR3aa: CAIKGLGGHTEPNEQFF
j_gene: TRBJ1-5; abundance: NA; v_gene: TRBV2; CDR3aa: CASSEAGYWGGQPQHF
j_gene: TRBJ1-2; abundance: few; v_gene: TRBV7-8; CDR3aa: CASSPEGEEDYGYTF
j_gene: TRBJ1-5; abundance: many; v_gene: TRBV7-9; CDR3aa: CASSLSGGDQPQHF
j_gene: TRBJ2-7; abundance: few; v_gene: TRBV7-9; CDR3aa: CASSPLTYEQYF
j_gene: TRBJ2-7; abundance: NA; v_gene: TRBV14; CDR3aa: CASSQEVASSYEQYF
j_gene: TRBJ2-3; abundance: many; v_gene: TRBV7-8; CDR3aa: CASSLAVGTGATDTQYF
j_gene: TRBJ1-2; abundance: NA; v_gene: TRBV7-3; CDR3aa: CASSLGSGGSYGYTF
j_gene: TRBJ2-7; abundance: NA; v_gene: TRBV7-6; CDR3aa: CASSTRDGVYEQYF
j_gene: TRBJ1-1; abundance: NA; v_gene: TRBV27; CDR3aa: CASSFGTGYTEAFF
j_gene: TRBJ2-1; abundance: NA; v_gene: TRBV27; CDR3aa: CASSSARGPSNEQFF
j_gene: TRBJ1-1; abundance: NA; v_gene: TRBV9; CDR3aa: CASSGHRDMNTEAFF
j_gene: TRBJ1-2; abundance: NA; v_gene: TRBV10-3; CDR3aa: CAILVAGGYTF
j_gene: TRBJ2-1; abundance: NA; v_gene: TRBV5-1; CDR3aa: CASSLSPGHPWEQFF
j_gene: TRBJ2-6; abundance: NA; v_gene: TRBV3-1; CDR3aa: CASSQDEGTVSLSGANVLTF
j_gene: TRBJ1-2; abundance: NA; v_gene: TRBV6-6; CDR3aa: CASSYSRDTTGGNTF
j_gene: TRBJ2-6; abundance: many; v_gene: TRBV7-6; CDR3aa: CASSLKGQGFRSGANVLTF
j_gene: TRBJ2-2; abundance: NA; v_gene: TRBV24-1; CDR3aa: CATSDYRRNTGELFF
j_gene: TRBJ2-3; abundance: many; v_gene: TRBV19; CDR3aa: CASTPDNTDTQYF
j_gene: TRBJ1-1; abundance: NA; v_gene: TRBV6-6; CDR3aa: CATLPDKNTEAFF
j_gene: TRBJ2-1; abundance: many; v_gene: TRBV7-2; CDR3aa: CASRPRGSNEQFF
j_gene: TRBJ1-2; abundance: few; v_gene: TRBV15; CDR3aa: CATSTTGADYGYTF
j_gene: TRBJ1-2; abundance: few; v_gene: TRBV6-2/TRBV6-3; CDR3aa: CASSFRIHYGYTF
j_gene: TRBJ1-1; abundance: NA; v_gene: TRBV7-9; CDR3aa: CASSLADGGDEAFF